This T cell receptor (beta chain) was profiled in a study of response to subunit inactivated influenza vaccine. Trimming left V 4 bases short and J 2 bases short, with 7 bases between. The CDR3 loop spans 13 amino acids. CDR1 is MGHDK, CDR2 SYGVNS, per germline. TCRdb re-analysed the RT-PCR reads in MiXCR, keeping a single row per CDR3 protein. The table includes 500,000 to 600,000 distinct CDR3 sequences, 10% to 12% detected once. This clonotype was seen a handful of times. This sample was shared with a second study, whose subject was T cells expressing NK-cell markers. That report adds: 5'RACE template switching with UMIs produced the TCR beta cDNA. The authors derived TCR beta repertoires from sorted CD3+CD56+NKG2C+, CD3+CD56+NKG2C- and CD3+CD56-NKG2C+ T cells.

The V call is TRBV25-1, the J call TRBJ2-3; D remains unclear. The source was PBMCs from blood, collected on the day of vaccination. The clonotype comes from a man in his fifties who received an inactivated influenza vaccine. This CDR3 reads CASSVGITDTQYF. In nucleotides, the CDR3 is TGTGCCAGCAGTGTTGGTATCACAGATACGCAGTATTTT.